Sequencing of this T cell receptor (beta chain) was carried out in a study of shared clonotypes between healthy human individuals. The ends lost 5 bases at V and 9 bases at J; junction bases unmatched: 9. The V gene's germline CDR1 is SGHVS and CDR2 FQNEAQ. The CDR3 has 15 residues. For this clone: The antigen is unknown.

Study-level results: What rarefaction showed was incomplete sorted-subset sequencing despite large depth.

The assay was immunoSEQ multiplex PCR, and TCRdb's table has in-frame clones only and misses some. The data hold approximately 1.5 million clones, with 95% to 99% observed a single time. The chain links TRBV7-8 to TRBJ2-1; TRBD2 matches 11 bases. This clonotype was obtained from a man younger than 45 in good health. Specimen: naive CD4+ T cells sorted from blood. Stated subset: CD45RA+ positively selected. The CDR3 bases are TGTGCCAGCAGCAACATAGCGGGAGGGCAAGGTGAGCAGTTCTTC. Its translation: CASSNIAGGQGEQFF.